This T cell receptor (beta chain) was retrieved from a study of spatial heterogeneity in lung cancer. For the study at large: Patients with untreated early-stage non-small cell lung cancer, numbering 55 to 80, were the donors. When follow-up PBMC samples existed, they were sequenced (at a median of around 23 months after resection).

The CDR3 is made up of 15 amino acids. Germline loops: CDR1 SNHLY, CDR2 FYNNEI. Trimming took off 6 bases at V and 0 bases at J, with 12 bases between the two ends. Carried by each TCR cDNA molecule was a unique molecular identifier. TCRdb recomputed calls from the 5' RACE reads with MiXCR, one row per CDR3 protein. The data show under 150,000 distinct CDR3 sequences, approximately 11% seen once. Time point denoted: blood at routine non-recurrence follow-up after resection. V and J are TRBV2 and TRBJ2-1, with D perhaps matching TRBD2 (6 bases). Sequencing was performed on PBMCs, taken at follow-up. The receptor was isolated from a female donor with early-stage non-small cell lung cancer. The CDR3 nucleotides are TGTGCCAGCAGCCAACAGGACTACTCCTACAATGAGCAGTTCTTC. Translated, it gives CASSQQDYSYNEQFF.